This T cell receptor (beta chain) came from a study of a mutant IDH1 vaccine in newly diagnosed glioma (dated by TCRdb to about 2021). For context, the study as a whole: Vaccination began 4-6 weeks after radiotherapy alone, or alongside temozolomide cycles in the chemotherapy-containing groups. Of the roughly 30 treated patients, 62.5% were male and approximately 40% were female, and the mean age was 40.4 years. Peripheral blood was collected at six visits: V03 (baseline), V05, V07, V10, V12 and V13. Prior to enrollment, standard therapy consisting of radiotherapy alone, temozolomide alone, or radiochemotherapy with temozolomide had been administered to patients, with the combination being received by most patients. For exploratory analyses, longitudinal TCRB deep sequencing was carried out in about 25 treated patients wherever samples were available. The week-35 safety follow-up was designated visit V12, and the week-47 end of study was designated visit V13.

Libraries were built with the immunoSEQ multiplex PCR assay. Following the manufacturer's protocol, the hsTCRB Kit was used to amplify rearranged TCR beta chain sequences. TCRB libraries were sequenced on an Illumina MiSeq. On the study's bioinformatics: Demultiplexing, trimming and gene mapping were performed with the kit vendor's proprietary platform. TCRdb provides this immuneACCESS table in a form limited to in-frame rearrangements. Some clones are lacking; in checked studies, under half of them reflect an unresolved V gene, and why the rest are absent is not known. V, J and clone size are taken as reported in that table, and D and trimming were inferred from the DNA itself. In all, the sample holds approximately 84,000 clones, and 75% to 85% of those were seen once. Clones ranked in the top ten supply 4% to 5.5% of the sample. This clone occurred once. Its cognate antigen has yet to be identified. Base qualities are not provided; no much larger clone lies one nucleotide away.

The full study reports these points: Immune responses induced by the vaccine were seen in about 93% of patients across multiple MHC alleles. Changes in the top peripheral T cell clonotypes picked up by TCRB sequencing did not appear to be linked to pseudoprogression. PBMC samples for TCRB deep sequencing were selected based on availability. It was noted by the authors that analyses of patient blood samples could not be reproduced owing to sample limitations.

V and J lose 2 bases and 8 bases, and a span of 19 bases separates them. The germline V gene supplies CDR1 KGHSH and CDR2 LQKENI. The CDR3 holds 15 amino acids from the cysteine to the phenylalanine. This entry keeps only the CDR3 DNA: 45 bases, framed from base 1. The sample's time point label, decoded: week 47, end of study. A 20-mer mutant IDH1 peptide at 300 micrograms in Montanide made up each vaccine dose, which was injected subcutaneously together with topical imiquimod. Patients received eight vaccinations in weeks 1, 3, 5, 7, 11, 15, 19 and 23, corresponding to visits V03 through V10. The donors had newly diagnosed IDH1-mutant astrocytomas of WHO grade 3 or 4 that showed loss of nuclear ATRX. The samples were drawn from NOA16, a multicentre, single-arm, open-label phase I trial in Germany that tested a mutant IDH1 peptide vaccine in humans for the first time. Genomic DNA for TCRB sequencing was extracted from EDTA blood using the DNeasy Blood and Tissue Kit.

Source: PBMCs, taken from a glioma patient whose treatment included an IDH1 peptide vaccine. This receptor was obtained from a man aged 40-50 years with glioma. Recombination joined TRBV18 with TRBJ2-7; TRBD1 could be the D gene, as 6 bases match. The bases read TGTGCCAGCTCACCAGGGGCGACAGGTACTACGAAGCAGTACTTC. This encodes CASSPGATGTTKQYF.